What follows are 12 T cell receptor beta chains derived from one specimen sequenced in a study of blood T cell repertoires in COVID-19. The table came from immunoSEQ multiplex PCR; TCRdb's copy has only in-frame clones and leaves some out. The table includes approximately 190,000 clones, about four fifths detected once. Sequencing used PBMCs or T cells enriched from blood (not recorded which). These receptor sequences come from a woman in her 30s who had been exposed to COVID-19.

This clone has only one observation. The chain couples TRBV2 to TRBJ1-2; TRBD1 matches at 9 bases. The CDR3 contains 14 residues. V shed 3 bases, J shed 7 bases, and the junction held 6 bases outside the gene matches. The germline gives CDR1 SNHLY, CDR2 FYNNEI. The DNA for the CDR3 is TGTGCCAGCAGTGAGGGACAGGGTCCCCTTGGCTACACCTTC. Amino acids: CASSEGQGPLGYTF.

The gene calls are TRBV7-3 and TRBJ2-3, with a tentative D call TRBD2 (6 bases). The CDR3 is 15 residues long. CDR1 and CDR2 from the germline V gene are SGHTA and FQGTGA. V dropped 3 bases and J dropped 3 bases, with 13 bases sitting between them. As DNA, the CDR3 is TGTGCCAGCAGCTTCTTCGGCGGGGCGACAGATACGCAGTATTTT. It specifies CASSFFGGATDTQYF. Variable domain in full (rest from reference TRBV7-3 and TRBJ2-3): GAGVSQTPSNKVTEKGKYVELRCDPISGHTALYWYRQSLGQGPEFLIYFQGTGAADDSGLPNDRFFAVRPEGSVSTLKIQRTERGDSAVYLCASSFFGGATDTQYFGPGTRLTVL.

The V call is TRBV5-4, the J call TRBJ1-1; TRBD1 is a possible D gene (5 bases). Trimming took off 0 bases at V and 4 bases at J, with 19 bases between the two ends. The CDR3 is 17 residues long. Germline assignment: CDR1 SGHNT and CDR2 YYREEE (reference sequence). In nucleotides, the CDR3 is TGTGCCAGCAGCTTGGTCCCGCGGGGCCTCGGCAGCACTGAAGCTTTCTTT. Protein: CASSLVPRGLGSTEAFF.

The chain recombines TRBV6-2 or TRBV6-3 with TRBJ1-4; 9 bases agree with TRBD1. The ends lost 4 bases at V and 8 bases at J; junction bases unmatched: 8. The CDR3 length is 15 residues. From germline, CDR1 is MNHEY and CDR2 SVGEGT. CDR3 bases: TGTGCCAGCAGTTCCCCGGACAGGGGAAACGAAAAACTGTTTTTT. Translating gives CASSSPDRGNEKLFF.

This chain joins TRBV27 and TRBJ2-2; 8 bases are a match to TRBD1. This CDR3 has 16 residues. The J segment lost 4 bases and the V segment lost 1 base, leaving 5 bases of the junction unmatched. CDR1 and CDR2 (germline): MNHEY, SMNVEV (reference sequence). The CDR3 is CASSLWGQETTGELFF. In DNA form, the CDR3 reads TGTGCCAGCAGTTTATGGGGACAGGAGACCACCGGGGAGCTGTTTTTT.

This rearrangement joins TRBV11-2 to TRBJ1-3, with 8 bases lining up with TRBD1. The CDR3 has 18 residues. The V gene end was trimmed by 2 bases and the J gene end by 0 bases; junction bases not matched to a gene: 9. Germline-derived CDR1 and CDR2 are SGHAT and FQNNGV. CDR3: CASSLRDRFMGSGNTIYF. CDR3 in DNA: TGTGCCAGCAGCTTACGGGACAGGTTTATGGGCTCTGGAAACACCATATATTTT.

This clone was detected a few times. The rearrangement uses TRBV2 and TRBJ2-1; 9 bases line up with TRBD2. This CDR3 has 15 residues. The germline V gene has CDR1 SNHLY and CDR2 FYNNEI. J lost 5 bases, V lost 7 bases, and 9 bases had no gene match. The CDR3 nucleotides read TGTGCCAGCACCCGACCGGGACTAGCCCACAATGAGCAGTTCTTC. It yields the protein CASTRPGLAHNEQFF.

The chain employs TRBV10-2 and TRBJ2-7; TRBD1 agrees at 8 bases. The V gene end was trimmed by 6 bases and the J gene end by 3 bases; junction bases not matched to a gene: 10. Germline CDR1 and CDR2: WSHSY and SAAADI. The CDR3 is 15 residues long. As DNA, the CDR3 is TGCGCCAGCAGCCCACTCAGGGGGCCTAACTACGAGCAGTACTTC. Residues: CASSPLRGPNYEQYF.

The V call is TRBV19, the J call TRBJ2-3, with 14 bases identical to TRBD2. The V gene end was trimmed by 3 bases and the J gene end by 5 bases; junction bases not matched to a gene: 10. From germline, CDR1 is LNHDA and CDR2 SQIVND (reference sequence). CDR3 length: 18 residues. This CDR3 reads CASSISRLAGGPKDTQYF. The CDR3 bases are TGTGCCAGTAGTATCTCTAGACTAGCGGGGGGGCCAAAAGATACGCAGTATTTT.

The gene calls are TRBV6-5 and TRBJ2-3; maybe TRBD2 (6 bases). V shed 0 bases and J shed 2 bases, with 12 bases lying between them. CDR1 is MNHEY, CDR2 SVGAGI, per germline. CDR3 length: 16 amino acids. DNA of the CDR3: TGTGCCAGCAGTTACTCGAGTAGCGGAGACACAGATACGCAGTATTTT. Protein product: CASSYSSSGDTDTQYF.

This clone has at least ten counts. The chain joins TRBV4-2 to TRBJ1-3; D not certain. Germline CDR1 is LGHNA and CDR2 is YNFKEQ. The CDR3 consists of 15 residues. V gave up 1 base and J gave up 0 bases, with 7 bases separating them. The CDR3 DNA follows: TGTGCCAGCAGCCAAGCTGAGGTCTCTGGAAACACCATATATTTT. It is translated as CASSQAEVSGNTIYF.

CDR3 DNA: TGTGCCAGCAGCTTAGAAGTCAGCTCTGGAAACACCATATATTTT. Translated, it gives CASSLEVSSGNTIYF. The chain employs TRBV7-6 and TRBJ1-3; D is unresolved. Germline V gene data show CDR1 as SGHVS and CDR2 as FNYEAQ. With 1 base removed from V and 0 bases from J, the gap between germline ends came to 7 bases. The CDR3 extends over 15 amino acids.